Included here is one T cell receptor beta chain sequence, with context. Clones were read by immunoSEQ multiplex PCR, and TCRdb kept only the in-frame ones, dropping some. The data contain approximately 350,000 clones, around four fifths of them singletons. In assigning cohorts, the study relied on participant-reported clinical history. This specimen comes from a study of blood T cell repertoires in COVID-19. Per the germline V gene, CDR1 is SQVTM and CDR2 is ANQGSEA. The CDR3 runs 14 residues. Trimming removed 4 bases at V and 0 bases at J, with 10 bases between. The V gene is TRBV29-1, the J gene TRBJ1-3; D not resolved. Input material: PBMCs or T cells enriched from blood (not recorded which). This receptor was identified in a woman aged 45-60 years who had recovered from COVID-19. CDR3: CSVVVGYSGNTIYF. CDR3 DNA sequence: TGCAGCGTTGTGGTGGGCTACTCTGGAAACACCATATATTTT.